One sample yielded the 24 T cell receptor beta chains listed below, sequenced in a study of shared clonotypes between healthy human individuals. The method was immunoSEQ multiplex PCR; TCRdb's version includes in-frame clones alone and lacks a portion of them. The sample contains about 2.1 million clones, just over 90% of which appear only once. Selected positively for CCR7 and CD45RO-negative, naive CD8 cells excluded terminally differentiated effector memory CD45RA+ cells. The sample comprised naive CD8+ T cells from PBMCs. The receptors were gathered from a man aged 18-30 years in good health. Some clones in this sample may be carry-over from other donors' samples.

The chain uses TRBV7-9 and TRBJ1-4; the D gene is possibly TRBD1 (5 bases). Trimming removed 5 bases from V and 7 bases from J, with 17 bases in between. Germline CDR1 is SEHNR and CDR2 is FQNEAQ (reference sequence). This CDR3 is built from 15 residues. The CDR3 DNA reads TGTGCCAGCAGCCGAACAGTCGGGGGTTCTGAAAAACTGTTTTTT. Amino acids: CASSRTVGGSEKLFF.

Turning to this clone: Other DNA sequences in this sample translate to the same CDR3. The rearrangement joins TRBV5-8 to TRBJ2-7; D not resolved. Trimming removed 0 bases from V and 6 bases from J, with 7 bases in between. CDR1 and CDR2 (germline): SGHTS, YDEGEE. The CDR3 sequence is 12 residues long. CDR3: CASSLGVGEQYF. CDR3 sequence (DNA): TGTGCCAGCAGCTTGGGGGTGGGCGAGCAGTACTTC.

The chain carries TRBV27 and TRBJ2-2; D is undetermined. Trimming removed 2 bases at V and 6 bases at J, with 13 bases between. Germline CDR1 is MNHEY and CDR2 is SMNVEV (reference sequence). This CDR3 contains 15 residues. The DNA of the CDR3 is TGTGCCAGCAGTTTAACGGTCTTAACGTCCGGGGAGCTGTTTTTT. Amino acid sequence: CASSLTVLTSGELFF.

The sample holds one count of this clone. The chain employs TRBV2 and TRBJ1-2, with a weak D call TRBD1 (6 bases). V was cut by 0 bases and J by 6 bases, with 14 bases left in between. Germline CDR1 reads SNHLY; CDR2 reads FYNNEI. The CDR3 totals 15 residues. In DNA, the CDR3 is TGTGCCAGCAGTGAAGCCCGGCAGGGGCAGGATGGCTACACCTTC. It is translated as CASSEARQGQDGYTF.

The chain's CDR3 is CASSQGSGYGYTF. CDR3 nucleotides: TGTGCCAGCAGCCAAGGGTCCGGCTATGGCTACACCTTC. This rearrangement joins TRBV14 to TRBJ1-2; the D is unclear. The germline V gene has CDR1 SGHDN and CDR2 FVKESK. V shed 1 base and J shed 4 bases, with 7 bases lying between them. The CDR3 contains 13 residues.

V gene TRBV4-2 combines with J gene TRBJ2-7; D unresolved. From germline, CDR1 is LGHNA and CDR2 YNFKEQ. Trimming pared 0 bases from V and 6 bases from J, leaving 9 bases between. The CDR3 runs to 13 residues. The CDR3, as DNA: TGTGCCAGCAGCCAAGAGGCCGGATCCGAGCAGTACTTC. Translation: CASSQEAGSEQYF.

The CDR3 is CASADHRATLMSTFF. CDR3 DNA: TGTGCCAGCGCCGACCACCGAGCTACATTAATGAGCACGTTCTTC. The gene calls are TRBV27 and TRBJ2-1; the D is unclear. This CDR3 contains 15 residues. Germline V gives CDR1 MNHEY, CDR2 SMNVEV (reference sequence). V dropped 8 bases and J dropped 15 bases, with 29 bases sitting between them.

This chain uses TRBV9 with TRBJ2-1; D is possibly TRBD1 (6 bases). With 3 bases removed from V and 5 bases from J, the gap between germline ends came to 15 bases. Germline loops: CDR1 SGDLS, CDR2 YYNGEE. CDR3 length: 15 amino acids. In DNA form, the CDR3 reads TGTGCCAGCAGCGCCCAGGACAGAATTAACAATGAGCAGTTCTTC. This encodes CASSAQDRINNEQFF.

This clone was recorded once. This sequence joins TRBV7-9 and TRBJ2-2; possibly TRBD1 for D (5 bases). Per the germline V gene, CDR1 is SEHNR and CDR2 is FQNEAQ (reference sequence). The V and J ends lost 6 bases and 8 bases respectively, with 16 bases between them. The CDR3 runs 14 residues. The CDR3 spells CASRSGPVAGELFF. CDR3 nucleotide sequence: TGTGCCAGCAGATCAGGGCCGGTGGCTGGGGAGCTGTTTTTT.

The J gene is TRBJ1-2, the V gene TRBV28; no clear D gene. The CDR3 covers 16 residues. Germline CDR1 reads MDHEN; CDR2 reads SYDVKM. The ends were cut back, 4 bases at V and 3 bases at J, with 18 bases in the middle. The CDR3 spells CASSWAREGRDYGYTF. The DNA of the CDR3 is TGTGCCAGCAGTTGGGCAAGGGAGGGAAGGGACTATGGCTACACCTTC.

The genes are TRBV9 and TRBJ1-3, with a weak D call TRBD1 (6 bases). The length of the CDR3 is 16 residues. Germline V lookup: CDR1 SGDLS, CDR2 YYNGEE. Between the trimmed V and J ends, which lost 3 bases and 8 bases, there was a span of 21 bases. In DNA, the CDR3 is TGTGCCAGCAGCGCCCTCGCACAGGGAATAATAGACACCATATATTTT. Translation: CASSALAQGIIDTIYF.

V gene TRBV21-1 combines with J gene TRBJ2-5; the D call of TRBD1 is as the table states it, not checked on the DNA. TRBV21-1 is designated a pseudogene. This CDR3 is built from 13 residues. CDR3 in amino acids: CASSTKNQETQYF. In DNA form, the CDR3 reads TGTGCCAGCAGCACAAAAAACCAAGAGACCCAGTACTTC.

The chain couples TRBV20-1 to TRBJ2-7; D uncertain. The CDR3 consists of 11 residues. Looked up from germline, CDR1 is DFQATT and CDR2 is SNEGSKA (reference sequence). V dropped 6 bases and J dropped 4 bases, with 10 bases sitting between them. DNA of the CDR3: TGCAGTGCCGGGTTCGGTTACGAGCAGTACTTC. It encodes CSAGFGYEQYF.

The chain recombines TRBV29-1 with TRBJ1-2, with 10 positions matching TRBD1. V was pared by 7 bases and J by 6 bases, with 11 bases of the junction left unmatched. Germline V gene lookup returns CDR1 SQVTM and CDR2 ANQGSEA. The CDR3 is made up of 14 amino acids. The CDR3: CSATGGATSDGYTF. The CDR3 DNA follows: TGCAGCGCGACAGGGGGCGCGACGTCGGATGGCTACACCTTC.

The J gene is TRBJ1-1, the V gene TRBV6-1; D is perhaps TRBD1 (6 bases). CDR3 size: 17 residues. The germline gives CDR1 MNHNS, CDR2 SASEGT. V lost 3 bases and J 5 bases, leaving 22 bases between the germline ends. This chain's CDR3 is CASSDFWAGDLGTEAFF. CDR3 nucleotide sequence: TGTGCCAGCAGTGATTTTTGGGCAGGGGACCTTGGGACTGAAGCTTTCTTT.

The rearrangement links TRBV18 to TRBJ2-6; D may be TRBD1 (6 bases). The length of the CDR3 is 17 residues. CDR1 and CDR2 (germline): KGHSH, LQKENI. V gave up 0 bases and J gave up 0 bases, with 9 bases separating them. This chain's CDR3 is CASSPPLDSSGANVLTF. CDR3 DNA: TGTGCCAGCTCACCACCCTTGGACAGCTCTGGGGCCAACGTCCTGACTTTC.

The gene calls are TRBV27 and TRBJ1-6; D not resolved. This CDR3 is 13 amino acids long. Per the germline V gene, CDR1 is MNHEY and CDR2 is SMNVEV (reference sequence). The V and J ends lost 5 bases and 12 bases respectively, with 14 bases between them. CDR3: CASSTTRTGPLHF. In nucleotides, the CDR3 is TGTGCCAGCAGTACCACCCGGACGGGACCCCTCCACTTT.

CDR3 nucleotide sequence: TGTGCCAGCAGTATGCTGCCTAGCGGGAGTACCTACGAGCAGTACTTC. This gives the protein CASSMLPSGSTYEQYF. The V and J genes are TRBV27 and TRBJ2-7; TRBD2 aligns across 10 bases. The CDR3 is 16 amino acids. The germline gives CDR1 MNHEY, CDR2 SMNVEV (reference sequence). V shed 5 bases, J shed 2 bases, and the junction held 9 bases outside the gene matches.

The chain carries TRBV11-2 and TRBJ2-5, with a weak D call TRBD1 (5 bases). The CDR3 has 15 residues. The V end lost 1 base, the J end lost 0 bases, and 9 bases lay between the germline ends. Germline CDR1 is SGHAT and CDR2 is FQNNGV. CDR3 in amino acids: CASSLAPGYQETQYF. CDR3 sequence (DNA): TGTGCCAGCAGCTTAGCCCCAGGGTACCAAGAGACCCAGTACTTC. The variable domain in full, completed from reference TRBV11-2 and TRBJ2-5, reads EAGVAQSPRYKIIEKRQSVAFWCNPISGHATLYWYQQILGQGPKLLIQFQNNGVVDDSQLPKDRFSAERLKGVDSTLKIQPAKLEDSAVYLCASSLAPGYQETQYFGPGTRLLVL.

The chain uses TRBV4-3 and TRBJ2-1; 10 bases agree with TRBD2. V was clipped by 3 bases and J by 4 bases; unmatched bases: 12. Germline assignment: CDR1 LGHNA and CDR2 YSLEER. The CDR3 runs to 18 residues. The chain's CDR3 is CASSHALAGPVVYNEQFF. For the CDR3, the DNA is TGCGCCAGCAGCCATGCACTAGCGGGACCCGTCGTGTACAATGAGCAGTTCTTC.

The chain joins TRBV12-5 to TRBJ2-2; possible D gene TRBD2, 5 bases. CDR1 is LGHNT, CDR2 FRNRAP, per germline. There are 18 residues in the CDR3. Trimming took off 5 bases at V and 4 bases at J, with 23 bases between the two ends. This chain's CDR3 is CASGLWAPGGGGTGELFF. The CDR3 nucleotides are TGTGCTAGTGGTCTGTGGGCCCCGGGCGGTGGAGGCACCGGGGAGCTGTTTTTT.

The chain carries TRBV30 and TRBJ2-3, with unresolved D. The CDR3 loop spans 14 amino acids. Germline CDR1 GTSNPN, CDR2 SVGIG (reference sequence). V gave up 1 base and J gave up 6 bases, with 14 bases separating them. CDR3 nucleotides: TGTGCCTGGAGTGCCCTTCGTCTAGGGGATACGCAGTATTTT. Protein sequence: CAWSALRLGDTQYF.

This clone was seen once. At one boundary the junction diverges from the germline segment, which might be a read error. This specimen includes other DNA sequences encoding the same CDR3. This sequence joins TRBV4-1 and TRBJ2-5, with 13 positions matching TRBD2. Germline-derived CDR1 and CDR2 are MGHRA and YSYEKL. The CDR3 loop spans 18 amino acids. The CDR3 loop is CASSQEWPGLAGEETQYF. The CDR3 DNA reads as TGCGCCAGCAGTCAAGAATGGCCCGGACTAGCGGGAGAGGAGACCCAGTACTTC.

The rearrangement uses TRBV27 and TRBJ2-7; possible D gene TRBD2, 5 bases. V dropped 5 bases and J dropped 1 base, with 9 bases sitting between them. CDR1 and CDR2 from the germline V gene are MNHEY and SMNVEV (reference sequence). The CDR3 contains 13 residues. CDR3 coding DNA: TGTGCCAGCAGTCTAGCAATGTCCTACGAGCAGTACTTC. Its translation is CASSLAMSYEQYF.